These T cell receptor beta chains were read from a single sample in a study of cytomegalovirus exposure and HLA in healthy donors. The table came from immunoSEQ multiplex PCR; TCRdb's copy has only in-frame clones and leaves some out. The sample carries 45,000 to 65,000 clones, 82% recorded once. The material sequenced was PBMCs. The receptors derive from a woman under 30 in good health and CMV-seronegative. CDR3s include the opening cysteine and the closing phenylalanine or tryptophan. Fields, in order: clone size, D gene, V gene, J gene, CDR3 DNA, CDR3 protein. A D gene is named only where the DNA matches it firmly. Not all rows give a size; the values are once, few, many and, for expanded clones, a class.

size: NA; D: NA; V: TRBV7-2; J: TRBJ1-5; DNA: TGTGCCAGCAGCACCCAGGGGAATCAGCCCCAGCATTTT; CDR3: CASSTQGNQPQHF
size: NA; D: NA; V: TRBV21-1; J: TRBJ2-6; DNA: TGTGCCAGCAGCAGCCGGACAGGGGGTGTTGGGGCCAACGGCCTGACTTTC; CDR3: CASSSRTGGVGANGLTF
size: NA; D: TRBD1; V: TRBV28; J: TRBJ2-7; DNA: TGTGCCAGCAGCGGGACAGGGGGGGAGGAAGTTGTCTACGAGCAGTACTTC; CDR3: CASSGTGGEEVVYEQYF
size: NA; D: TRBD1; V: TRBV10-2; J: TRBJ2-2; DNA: TGCGCCAGCACGAAGAGACAGGGATGGGACACCGGGGAGCTGTTTTTT; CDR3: CASTKRQGWDTGELFF
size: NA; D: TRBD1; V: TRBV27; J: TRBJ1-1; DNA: TGTGCCAGCAGTTTTATCGGCCTAAGACAGGGCGGCTCTGAAGCTTTCTTT; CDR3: CASSFIGLRQGGSEAFF
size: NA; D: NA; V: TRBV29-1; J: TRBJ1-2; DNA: TGCAGCGCTACTGGAGGTTTTAACTATGGCTACACCTTC; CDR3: CSATGGFNYGYTF
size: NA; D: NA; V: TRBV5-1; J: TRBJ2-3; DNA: TGCGCCAGCAGGGTAGGCACAGATACGCAGTATTTT; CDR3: CASRVGTDTQYF
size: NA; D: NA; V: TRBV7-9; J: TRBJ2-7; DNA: TGTGCCAGCAGCCGCCGAGAGACCTACGAGCAGTACTTC; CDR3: CASSRRETYEQYF
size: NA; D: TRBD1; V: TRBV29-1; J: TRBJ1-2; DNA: TGCAGCGTGTGGACAGGGGAAGTGTCTGGCTACACCTTC; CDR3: CSVWTGEVSGYTF
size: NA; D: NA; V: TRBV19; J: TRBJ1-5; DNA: TGTGCCAGCGCGGACACCCCCAATCAGCCCCAGCATTTT; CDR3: CASADTPNQPQHF
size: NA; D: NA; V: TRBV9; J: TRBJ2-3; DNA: TGTGCCAGCAGCGCGTACAGGGATTTCACAGATACGCAGTATTTT; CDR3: CASSAYRDFTDTQYF
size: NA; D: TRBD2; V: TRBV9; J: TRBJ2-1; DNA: TGTGCCAGCAGCGTAGGTGGTAGCGGGATCGCCTACAATGAGCAGTTCTTC; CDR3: CASSVGGSGIAYNEQFF
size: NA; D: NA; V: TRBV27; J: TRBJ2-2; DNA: TGTGCCAGCAGTCTCAAGGTTGGGGGCCGTCGAGACGGGGAGCTGTTTTTT; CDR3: CASSLKVGGRRDGELFF
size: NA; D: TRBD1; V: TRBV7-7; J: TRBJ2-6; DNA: TGTGCCAGCAGCTCCCCTCTTGGACAGGGATTTTTTGGGGCCAACGTCCTGACTTTC; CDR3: CASSSPLGQGFFGANVLTF
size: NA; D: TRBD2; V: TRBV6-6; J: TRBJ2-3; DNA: TGTGCCAGCAGTTACCCGGCGCGAGCGGGAAGCCATACGCAGTATTTT; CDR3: CASSYPARAGSHTQYF
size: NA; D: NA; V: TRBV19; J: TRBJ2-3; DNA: TGTGCCAGTAGTATAGGGTTAGCAGATACGCAGTATTTT; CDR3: CASSIGLADTQYF
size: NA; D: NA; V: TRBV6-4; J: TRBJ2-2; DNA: TGTGCCAGCAGTGAGGCAGAAAACACCGGGGAGCTGTTTTTT; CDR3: CASSEAENTGELFF
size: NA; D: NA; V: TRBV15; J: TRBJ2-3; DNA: TGTGCCACCAGCAGAGATCTAAATACGCAGTATTTT; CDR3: CATSRDLNTQYF
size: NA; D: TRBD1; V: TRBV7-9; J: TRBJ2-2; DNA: TGTGCCAGCAGCTCGAACAGGGGAATGAGGACCGGGGAGCTGTTTTTT; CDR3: CASSSNRGMRTGELFF
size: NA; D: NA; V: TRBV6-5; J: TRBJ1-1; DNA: TGTGCCAGCTACAGGGCGGCCACTGAAGCTTTCTTT; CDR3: CASYRAATEAFF
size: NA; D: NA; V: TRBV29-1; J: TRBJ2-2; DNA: TGCAGCGTTGAGGGCAGGCTGAACACCGGGGAGCTGTTTTTT; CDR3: CSVEGRLNTGELFF
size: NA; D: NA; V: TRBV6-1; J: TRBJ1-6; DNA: TGTGCCAGCAGTGAAGCTCCTGGGGGGGCCCTCCACTTT; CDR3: CASSEAPGGALHF
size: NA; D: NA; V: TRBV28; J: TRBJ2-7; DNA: TGTGCCAGCAGAAGAACAGCCTACGAGCAGTACTTC; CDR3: CASRRTAYEQYF
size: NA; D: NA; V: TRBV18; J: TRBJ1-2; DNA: TGTGCCAGCTCACCACCGGGGGGGTCTAACGGGAATGGCTACACCTTC; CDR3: CASSPPGGSNGNGYTF
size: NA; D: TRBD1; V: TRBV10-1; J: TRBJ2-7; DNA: TGCGCCAGCAGTGAGCCCGGGACAGGGATTGGCGAGCAGTACTTC; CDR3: CASSEPGTGIGEQYF
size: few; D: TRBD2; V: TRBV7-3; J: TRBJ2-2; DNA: TGTGCCAGCAGCTCGGGACTAGCGCCCACCGGGGAGCTGTTTTTT; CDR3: CASSSGLAPTGELFF
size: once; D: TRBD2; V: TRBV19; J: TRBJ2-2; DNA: TGTGCTTCTAGCGGGAGGGCCTTGGGGGCCGGGGAGCTGTTTTTT; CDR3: CASSGRALGAGELFF
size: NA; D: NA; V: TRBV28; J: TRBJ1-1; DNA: TGTGCCAGCAGTTTCAGGTTCTGGAACACTGAAGCTTTCTTT; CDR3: CASSFRFWNTEAFF
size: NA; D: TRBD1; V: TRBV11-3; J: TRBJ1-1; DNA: TGTGCCAGCAGCTTAGATCCAACAGGGGCAGCTTTCTTT; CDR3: CASSLDPTGAAFF
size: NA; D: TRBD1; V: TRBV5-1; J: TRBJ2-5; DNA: TGCGCCAGCAGCCCAGGGACAGGGAGGGAGACCCAGTACTTC; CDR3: CASSPGTGRETQYF
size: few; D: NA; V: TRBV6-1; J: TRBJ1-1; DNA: TGTGCCAGCAGTGAAACGGCAGGGGCGAACTCTGAAGCTTTCTTT; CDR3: CASSETAGANSEAFF
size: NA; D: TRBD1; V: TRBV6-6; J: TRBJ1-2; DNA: TGTGCCAGCAGTTACTCCACGACAGGGATCAACTATGGCTACACCTTC; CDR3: CASSYSTTGINYGYTF
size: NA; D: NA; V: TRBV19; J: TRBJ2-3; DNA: TGTGCCAGTAGTATGGGCGGGGACCCCAGACGGGAAGATACGCAGTATTTT; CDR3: CASSMGGDPRREDTQYF
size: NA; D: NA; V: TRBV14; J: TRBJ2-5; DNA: TGTGCCAGCAGCCAAGGGCTAGGAGAGACCCAGTACTTC; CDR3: CASSQGLGETQYF
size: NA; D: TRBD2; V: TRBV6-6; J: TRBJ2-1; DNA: TGTGCCAGCAGTTACCGGGAGGTCACCTACAATGAGCAGTTCTTC; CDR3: CASSYREVTYNEQFF
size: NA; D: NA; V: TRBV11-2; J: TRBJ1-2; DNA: TGTGCCAGCAGCTTAGGTCGGGGGACGAACTATGGCTACACCTTC; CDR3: CASSLGRGTNYGYTF
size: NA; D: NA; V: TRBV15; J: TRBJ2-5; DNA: TGTGCCACCAGCAGAGGTAGCACCGAAGAGACCCAGTACTTC; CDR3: CATSRGSTEETQYF
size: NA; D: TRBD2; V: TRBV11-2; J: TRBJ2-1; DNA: TGTGCCAGCAGTGGACTAGCGGGAGGTAAGGGGCGGAATGAGCAGTTCTTC; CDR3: CASSGLAGGKGRNEQFF
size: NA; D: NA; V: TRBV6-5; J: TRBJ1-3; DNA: TGTGCCAGCAGGGGGGCAGCCGATGGAAACACCATATATTTT; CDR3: CASRGAADGNTIYF
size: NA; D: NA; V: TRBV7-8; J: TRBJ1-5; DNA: TGTGCCAGCAGCACTGGAGGTCAGCCCCAGCATTTT; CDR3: CASSTGGQPQHF
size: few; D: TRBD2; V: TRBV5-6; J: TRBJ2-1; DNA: TGTGCCAGCAGCTTGGATGCGGGAGCAACCTACAATGAGCAGTTCTTC; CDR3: CASSLDAGATYNEQFF
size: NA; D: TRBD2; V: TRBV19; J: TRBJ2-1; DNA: TGTGCCAGTAGTTGGACTAGCGGAAACCACAATGAGCAGTTCTTC; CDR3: CASSWTSGNHNEQFF
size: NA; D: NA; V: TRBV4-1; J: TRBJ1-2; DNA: TGCGCCAGCAGCCAAGATCGTCATGGCTACACCTTC; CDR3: CASSQDRHGYTF
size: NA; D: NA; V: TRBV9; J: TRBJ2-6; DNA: TGTGCCAGCAGCGTAGATCCGCCCGTCTCTGGGGCCAACGGCCTGACTTTC; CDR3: CASSVDPPVSGANGLTF
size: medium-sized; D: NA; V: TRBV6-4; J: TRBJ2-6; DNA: TGTGCCAGCAGTGACAAAGGGAGCTCTGGGGCCAACGTCCTGACTTTC; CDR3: CASSDKGSSGANVLTF
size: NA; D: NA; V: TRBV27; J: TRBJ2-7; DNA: TGTGCCAGCAGCCCAATCGACAGGCCCTACGAGCAGTACTTC; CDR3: CASSPIDRPYEQYF
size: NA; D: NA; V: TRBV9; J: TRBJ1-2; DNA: TGTGCCAGCAGCCCACCGGCGGGCCCCTATGGCTACACCTTC; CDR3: CASSPPAGPYGYTF
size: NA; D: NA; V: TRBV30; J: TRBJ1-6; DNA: TGTGCCTGGAGTCTGGACTGGGTTTCGAGTTCACCCCTCCACTTT; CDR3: CAWSLDWVSSSPLHF
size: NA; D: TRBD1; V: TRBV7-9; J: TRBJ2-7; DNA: TGTGCCAGCAGGCCAGGAGCAGCCAGGGGGCAGGGGTACGAGCAGTACTTC; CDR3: CASRPGAARGQGYEQYF